This TCR beta chain is from a study of blood T cells in healthy people across ages. Comment on this clonotype: The conserved phenylalanine or tryptophan is not found at the CDR3 terminus, so this likely reflects a read error.

Together with a sample-barcoded 5' primer, a J-beta primer mix was included in a second PCR lasting about 7 to 12 cycles. TCRdb itself ran the 5' RACE reads through MiXCR, one entry per CDR3 protein. The sample includes about 810,000 distinct CDR3 sequences, under 40% seen only once; the top ten take over 10%. Between the trimmed V and J ends, which lost 5 bases and 3 bases, there was a span of 11 bases. Germline-derived CDR1 and CDR2 are SGHRS and YFSETQ. CDR3 length: 13 residues. The source material was blood. The genes are TRBV5-1 and TRBJ2-5; D call uncertain. The receptor's source is a young man in good health. The DNA for the CDR3 is TGCGCCAGCAGACGATCAGCCGAAGAGACCCAGTACCTC. This encodes CASRRSAEETQYL.